One and the same sample provided the 21 T cell receptor beta chains below, sequenced in a study of T-cell memory formation after mild COVID-19. One entry per CDR3 protein, called by TCRdb with MiXCR from the 5' RACE reads. The sample holds more than 250,000 distinct CDR3 sequences, 15% to 20% seen once. The material sequenced was PBMCs or a T cell subset sorted from them (not recorded which). The origin of the receptors is a man younger than 35 who had mild COVID-19 (a few samples of this study predate the infection). Cell type and time point are not known.

This clonotype was picked up a small number of times. The chain employs TRBV29-1 and TRBJ2-1, with 10 bases identical to TRBD1. V dropped 7 bases and J dropped 5; count of bases not matched to a gene: 11. The CDR3 has 15 amino acids. Germline V gene data show CDR1 as SQVTM and CDR2 as ANQGSEA. CDR3 bases: TGCAGCGGATCTCCCGGGACAGGGGCTAACAATGAGCAGTTCTTC. Amino acid sequence: CSGSPGTGANNEQFF.

The V gene is TRBV6-5, the J gene TRBJ1-1; D is ambiguous. The CDR3 length is 13 residues. Deletions cut 6 bases from V and 0 bases from J, with 8 bases between. CDR1 is MNHEY, CDR2 SVGAGI, per germline. The CDR3 sequence is CASRTNMNTEAFF. In nucleotides, the CDR3 is TGTGCCAGCAGAACAAACATGAACACTGAAGCTTTCTTT.

This chain links TRBV6-5 with TRBJ1-4; D perhaps matches TRBD1 (6 bases). This CDR3 region has 15 residues. Germline loops: CDR1 MNHEY, CDR2 SVGAGI. V was cut by 0 bases and J by 7 bases, with 12 bases left in between. For the CDR3, the DNA is TGTGCCAGCAGTTACTCGTCGGGGGGGCGTGAAAAACTGTTTTTT. Protein sequence: CASSYSSGGREKLFF.

The V and J genes are TRBV9 and TRBJ2-4; D might be TRBD1 (6 bases). V shed 3 bases and J shed 5 bases, with 12 bases lying between them. The CDR3 covers 14 residues. The germline V gene encodes CDR1 SGDLS and CDR2 YYNGEE. The CDR3 region is CASSDRDTENIQYF. DNA of the CDR3: TGTGCCAGCAGCGACCGGGACACTGAAAACATTCAGTACTTC.

The gene calls are TRBV6-1 and TRBJ1-1, with D possibly being TRBD1 (5 bases). This CDR3 comprises 11 residues. V lost 6 bases and J 6 bases, leaving 8 bases between the germline ends. CDR1 and CDR2 from the germline V gene are MNHNS and SASEGT. DNA for the CDR3: TGTGCCAGCAGCGGGGGACCTGAAGCTTTCTTT. Protein: CASSGGPEAFF.

Sample share makes this clonotype medium-sized. J is TRBJ2-5 and V is TRBV7-2, with TRBD2 matching over 12 bases. CDR1 and CDR2 (germline): SGHTA, FQGNSA. J gave up 4 bases and V 5 bases, and 5 bases lay outside the gene matches. The CDR3 has 15 residues. This CDR3 reads CASSGKGLAGETQYF. The CDR3 DNA reads TGTGCCAGCAGCGGGAAGGGACTAGCGGGAGAGACCCAGTACTTC.

This clonotype has just a few counts. V and J are TRBV20-1 and TRBJ1-2; D is possibly TRBD1 (5 bases). Germline assignment: CDR1 DFQATT and CDR2 SNEGSKA (reference sequence). Trimming removed 3 bases at V and 4 bases at J, with 12 bases between. The CDR3 totals 13 residues. The CDR3 loop reads CSASSGPPYGYTF. CDR3 coding DNA: TGCAGTGCTAGTTCAGGGCCCCCCTATGGCTACACCTTC.

This clonotype has at least ten counts. V and J are TRBV5-1 and TRBJ1-6; a possible D gene is TRBD1 (6 bases). V was shortened by 3 bases and J by 7 bases, with 8 bases between the two germline ends. The CDR3 totals 13 residues. CDR1 and CDR2 (germline): SGHRS, YFSETQ. The CDR3 DNA follows: TGCGCCAGCAGCTCTCAGGGGAATTCACCCCTCCACTTT. It specifies CASSSQGNSPLHF.

The chain couples TRBV7-6 to TRBJ1-2; no firm D call. Germline lookup yields CDR1 SGHVS and CDR2 FNYEAQ. Trimming left V 5 bases short and J 8 bases short, with 15 bases between. This CDR3 is built from 13 residues. CDR3 amino acids: CASSPRTGGGYTF. In DNA, the CDR3 is TGTGCCAGCAGCCCCCGGACCGGTGGCGGCTACACCTTC.

This clonotype was counted a few times. The DNA of the CDR3 is TGTGCCAGCAGCTTAGTAGCACAGCCGAACACTGAAGCTTTCTTT. Its translation is CASSLVAQPNTEAFF. V is TRBV7-6 and J is TRBJ1-1, with D hard to call. From germline, CDR1 is SGHVS and CDR2 FNYEAQ. Trimming stripped 1 base from V and 1 base from J, with 10 bases between. The CDR3 spans 15 residues. The variable domain in full, completed from reference TRBV7-6 and TRBJ1-1, reads GAGVSQSPRYKVTKRGQDVALRCDPISGHVSLYWYRQALGQGPEFLTYFNYEAQQDKSGLPNDRFSAERPEGSISTLTIQRTEQRDSAMYRCASSLVAQPNTEAFFGQGTRLTVV.

This clonotype has more than one count but fewer than ten. The chain joins TRBV6-5 to TRBJ2-1; 7 nucleotides agree with TRBD1. Germline-derived CDR1 and CDR2 are MNHEY and SVGAGI. This CDR3 is 12 amino acids long. With 8 bases clipped from V and 5 bases from J, the junction kept 3 bases outside the gene matches. CDR3 region: CASGTADNEQFF. CDR3 DNA: TGTGCCAGCGGGACAGCCGACAATGAGCAGTTCTTC.

CDR3 nucleotides: TGTGCCAGCAGTTACGCCGGAAACACCATATATTTT. It codes for CASSYAGNTIYF. V usage is TRBV6-6 and J usage is TRBJ1-3; D unclear. Germline lookup yields CDR1 MNHNY and CDR2 SVGAGI (reference sequence). The CDR3 length is 12 residues. With 2 bases removed from V and 4 bases from J, the gap between germline ends came to 3 bases.

The V gene is TRBV11-2, the J gene TRBJ2-3; TRBD1 matches 8 bases. Germline lookup yields CDR1 SGHAT and CDR2 FQNNGV. The trim removed 4 bases at V and 5 bases at J, leaving 8 bases unmatched. The CDR3 is 15 residues long. The CDR3 protein is CASSSRTGSRDTQYF. CDR3 DNA: TGTGCCAGCAGCTCGAGGACAGGGTCTAGAGATACGCAGTATTTT.

V gene TRBV5-1 combines with J gene TRBJ2-5; D is uncertain. Germline CDR1 is SGHRS and CDR2 is YFSETQ. This CDR3 has 12 residues. V lost 4 bases and J lost 4, with 8 bases in between. In nucleotides, the CDR3 is TGCGCCAGCAGCAGCCCATTAGAGACCCAGTACTTC. It encodes CASSSPLETQYF.

Concerning this clonotype: Germline is not matched at one junction end, which may reflect a read error. V is TRBV5-1 and J is TRBJ1-4; D uncertain. This CDR3 has 15 amino acids. Looked up from germline, CDR1 is SGHRS and CDR2 is YFSETQ. DNA of the CDR3: TGCGCCAGCAGCTTGGGGGGAATAAGTAATGAAAAACTGATTTTT. The encoded protein is CASSLGGISNEKLIF.

J is TRBJ2-3 and V is TRBV5-5; no definite D call. Germline loops: CDR1 SGHKS, CDR2 YYEKEE (reference sequence). V lost 0 bases, J lost 0 bases, and 11 bases lay in between. There are 16 residues in the CDR3. CDR3 coding DNA: TGTGCCAGCAGCTTGGGTACCTCCACTAGCACAGATACGCAGTATTTT. It codes for CASSLGTSTSTDTQYF.

This clonotype was recorded a few times. The gene calls are TRBV9 and TRBJ2-7, with D maybe TRBD2 (6 bases). V lost 3 bases and J lost 2, with 18 bases in between. The CDR3 contains 16 residues. The germline gives CDR1 SGDLS, CDR2 YYNGEE. The DNA of the CDR3 is TGTGCCAGCAGCGAGAATCCGGGACTGGAAACCTACGAGCAGTACTTC. Amino acids: CASSENPGLETYEQYF.

This clonotype has a handful of counts. A much more abundant neighbour one base away suggests this may be a read error. This chain joins TRBV9 and TRBJ2-3; no reliable D call. With 0 bases removed from V and 5 bases from J, the gap between germline ends came to 4 bases. The length of the CDR3 is 12 residues. Germline V gene sequence: CDR1 SGDLS, CDR2 YYNGEE. CDR3 in DNA: TGTGCCAGCAGCGTAGAGAGAGATACGCAGTATTTT. It yields the protein CASSVERDTQYF. The whole variable domain, remainder taken from reference TRBV9 and TRBJ2-3, is DSGVTQTPKHLITATGQRVTLRCSPRSGDLSVYWYQQSLDQGLQFLIQYYNGEERAKGNILERFSAQQFPDLHSELNLSSLELGDSALYFCASSVERDTQYFGPGTRLTVL.

The chain is built from TRBV10-1 and TRBJ1-2; no reliable D call. The V end was cut by 3 bases, the J end by 5 bases, with 10 bases between. The V gene's germline CDR1 is WNHNN and CDR2 SYGVQD (reference sequence). The CDR3 has 13 residues. The CDR3 coding sequence is TGCGCCAGCAGTGATAGCGGATCTTATGGCTACACCTTC. The encoded protein is CASSDSGSYGYTF.

This clonotype was found a few times. This chain joins TRBV5-1 and TRBJ1-6; D remains ambiguous. V shed 0 bases and J shed 6 bases, with 10 bases lying between them. The CDR3 has 15 amino acids. Germline V gene lookup returns CDR1 SGHRS and CDR2 YFSETQ. CDR3 in DNA: TGCGCCAGCAGCTTGGGACAAGGGCCTAATTCACCCCTCCACTTT. Translating gives CASSLGQGPNSPLHF.

V and J are TRBV7-3 and TRBJ2-2; D remains unclear. The CDR3 length is 14 residues. The V end was cut by 2 bases, the J end by 7 bases, with 11 bases between. The germline CDR1 and CDR2 sequences are SGHTA and FQGTGA. The CDR3 loop is CASSLVPHGGELFF. The CDR3 DNA is TGTGCCAGCAGCTTAGTCCCCCACGGCGGGGAGCTGTTTTTT. The whole variable domain, filled in from reference TRBV7-3 and TRBJ2-2, reads GAGVSQTPSNKVTEKGKYVELRCDPISGHTALYWYRQSLGQGPEFLIYFQGTGAADDSGLPNDRFFAVRPEGSVSTLKIQRTERGDSAVYLCASSLVPHGGELFFGEGSRLTVL.